The rows below give T cell receptor beta chains drawn from one sample of a study of blood T cell repertoires in COVID-19. Assay used: immunoSEQ multiplex PCR; TCRdb lists only in-frame clones, some missing. The sample shows 250,000 to 350,000 clones, 85% to 90% of them seen only once. Material for sequencing was PBMCs or T cells enriched from blood (not recorded which). The receptors here all came from a woman younger than 30 who had recovered from COVID-19. Both conserved end residues are part of each CDR3. The D gene is left open where the match is weak. Part of the rows lack a size; the others show once, few, many or a class for expanded clones.

NA,NA,TRBJ1-1,13,TRBV12-5,TGTGCTAGTGGTTTTGCAGGGATCACTGAAGCTTTCTTT,CASGFAGITEAFF
TRBD1,NA,TRBJ2-3,13,TRBV6-5,TGTGCCAGCAGGTACAGGGGAACAGATACGCAGTATTTT,CASRYRGTDTQYF
NA,NA,TRBJ2-1,15,TRBV27,TGTGCCAGCAGTTTAGACGGGTCAGGGTACAATGAGCAGTTCTTC,CASSLDGSGYNEQFF
NA,NA,TRBJ1-3,15,TRBV5-1,TGCGCCAGCAGCTTGGCAGGGTCCTCTGGAAACACCATATATTTT,CASSLAGSSGNTIYF
NA,NA,TRBJ2-7,14,TRBV30,TGTGCCTGGAGTTGGGCTCCAAGCTCCTACGAGCAGTACTTC,CAWSWAPSSYEQYF
NA,NA,TRBJ2-1,15,TRBV4-1,TGCGCCAGCAGCCCCCTCCCCGACGGGAACAATGAGCAGTTCTTC,CASSPLPDGNNEQFF
TRBD1,NA,TRBJ1-1,13,TRBV6-5,TGTGCCAGCAGGGCGACAGGGTTCGCTGAAGCTTTCTTT,CASRATGFAEAFF
NA,NA,TRBJ2-7,9,TRBV12-5,TGTGCTACTTCCTACGAGCAGTACTTC,CATSYEQYF
NA,NA,TRBJ2-2,16,TRBV21-1,TGTGCCAGCAGCAAAGTGGGACAGGGGGACACCGGGGAGCTGTTTTTT,CASSKVGQGDTGELFF
NA,NA,TRBJ2-5,16,TRBV18,TGTGCCAGCTCACCGGTTCTAACAGGTGGCCAAGAGACCCAGTACTTC,CASSPVLTGGQETQYF
NA,NA,TRBJ1-1,14,TRBV14,TGTGCCAGCAGCCAAGAAACCGCAGGGACAGAAGCTTTCTTT,CASSQETAGTEAFF
NA,NA,TRBJ1-1,15,TRBV12-5,TGTGCTAGTGGTTCAAGGACGGGGAAGAACACTGAAGCTTTCTTT,CASGSRTGKNTEAFF
TRBD2,once,TRBJ2-1,11,TRBV20-1,TGCAGTGGACTAGCGGGCAATGAGCAGTTCTTC,CSGLAGNEQFF
NA,NA,TRBJ1-4,14,TRBV5-1,TGCGCCAGCAGCCTGACAGAGCCCAATGAAAAACTGTTTTTT,CASSLTEPNEKLFF
TRBD1,NA,TRBJ1-4,15,TRBV24-1,TGTGCCACCAGTGGTACCGGGACAGAAAATGAAAAACTGTTTTTT,CATSGTGTENEKLFF
NA,NA,TRBJ2-7,12,TRBV5-1,TGCGCCAGCAGCTTTGGAGGAGACGAGCAGTACTTC,CASSFGGDEQYF
TRBD1,NA,TRBJ2-7,15,TRBV15,TGTGCCACCAGCAGAGATGACAGGGAAACCCACGAGCAGTACTTC,CATSRDDRETHEQYF
NA,NA,TRBJ1-5,12,TRBV19,TGTGCCAGTAGTATGATCCAATCAGCCCAGCATTTT,CASSMIQSAQHF
TRBD1,NA,TRBJ1-6,17,TRBV5-1,TGCGCCAGCAGCTTGAGGTCGACAGGGCTAGCGCTTTCACCCCTCCACTTT,CASSLRSTGLALSPLHF
NA,NA,TRBJ2-5,13,TRBV11-3,TGTGCCAGCAGTTCTAGCTTCCAAGAGACCCAGTACTTC,CASSSSFQETQYF
NA,NA,TRBJ1-1,13,TRBV28,TGTGCCAGCAGATTAAGGGGGATCACTGAAGCTTTCTTT,CASRLRGITEAFF
NA,NA,TRBJ2-1,13,TRBV5-1,TGCGCCAGCATCGCGCCCTCCTACAATGAGCAGTTCTTC,CASIAPSYNEQFF
NA,few,TRBJ1-1,14,TRBV18,TGTGCCAGCTCACCGGACAGCATGAACACTGAAGCTTTCTTT,CASSPDSMNTEAFF
NA,NA,TRBJ2-3,13,TRBV13,TGTGCCAGCAGCTTAGGACTAGCAGATACGCAGTATTTT,CASSLGLADTQYF
TRBD1,NA,TRBJ2-7,14,TRBV5-6,TGTGCCAGCAGCCACGGACAGGGGGCGTACGAGCAGTACTTC,CASSHGQGAYEQYF
NA,NA,TRBJ1-2,14,TRBV13,TGTGCCAGCAGCGGCGGGGGGGTAGACTATGGCTACACCTTC,CASSGGGVDYGYTF
NA,NA,TRBJ1-1,15,TRBV4-1,TGCGCCAGCAGCCAAGAACCGACTGGGAACACTGAAGCTTTCTTT,CASSQEPTGNTEAFF
NA,NA,TRBJ1-2,12,TRBV10-3,TGTGCCATTCAGGGGATCTCAGAGGGCTACACCTTC,CAIQGISEGYTF
NA,NA,TRBJ1-2,13,TRBV28,TGTGCCAGCAGTCCAGATGCTAACTATGGCTACACCTTC,CASSPDANYGYTF
TRBD1,NA,TRBJ1-1,14,TRBV2,TGTGCCAGCAGTCGACAGGGAGGGAACACTGAAGCTTTCTTT,CASSRQGGNTEAFF
NA,NA,TRBJ1-2,10,TRBV6-1,TGTGCCAGCAGTGAATTTGTCTCCCTCTTC,CASSEFVSLF
TRBD1,NA,TRBJ2-7,14,TRBV29-1,TGCAGCGTTGAAGATCCGACAGGGAGATACGAGCAGTACTTC,CSVEDPTGRYEQYF
NA,NA,TRBJ2-6,16,TRBV11-2,TGTGCCAGCAGCTTTGGGCTTTCCACTGGGGCCAACGTCCTGACTTTC,CASSFGLSTGANVLTF
NA,NA,TRBJ1-5,15,TRBV5-1,TGCGCCAGCAGCTTGGAGGGGACACAGAATCAGCCCCAGCATTTT,CASSLEGTQNQPQHF
NA,NA,TRBJ1-5,15,TRBV6-5,TGTGCCAGCAGCCGGTGGGGCCAGGGCAATCAGCCCCAGCATTTT,CASSRWGQGNQPQHF
NA,once,TRBJ2-7,16,TRBV6-6,TGTGCCAGCAGTTACTCGATAACAGATTACTCCTACGAGCAGTACTTC,CASSYSITDYSYEQYF
TRBD2,NA,TRBJ2-5,15,TRBV3-1/TRBV3-2,TGTGCCAGCCGACGGGGACTAGTTTCTGAAGAGACCCAGTACTTC,CASRRGLVSEETQYF
NA,once,TRBJ2-3,12,TRBV2,TGTGCCAGCAGTGGCGCCAAGGATACGCAGTATTTT,CASSGAKDTQYF
TRBD2,NA,TRBJ2-5,15,TRBV15,TGTGCCACCAACTACGGGGGGGCCGGTTTTGAGACCCAGTACTTC,CATNYGGAGFETQYF
NA,NA,TRBJ2-5,15,TRBV4-2,TGTGCCAGCAGCCAAGTCGAGGGGGTTCAAGAGACCCAGTACTTC,CASSQVEGVQETQYF
NA,NA,TRBJ2-3,15,TRBV5-1,TGCGCCAGCAGCAGGCTGCCAGGGGTGGGGGATACGCAGTATTTT,CASSRLPGVGDTQYF
NA,once,TRBJ2-7,13,TRBV5-1,TGCGCCAGCAGCTTGGACCCTCCGGGTGAGCAGTACTTC,CASSLDPPGEQYF
TRBD1,NA,TRBJ1-6,17,TRBV6-1,TGTGCCAGCAGTGACATAACCGGGACAGGGCACCGGTCACCCCTCCACTTT,CASSDITGTGHRSPLHF
TRBD1,NA,TRBJ2-7,16,TRBV28,TGTGCCACCAGACTGGGGGGGACAGGGGACCCCTACGAGCAGTACTTC,CATRLGGTGDPYEQYF
TRBD2,NA,TRBJ2-5,11,TRBV20-1,TGCAGTATCCCTAGCGGAGAGACCCAGTACTTC,CSIPSGETQYF